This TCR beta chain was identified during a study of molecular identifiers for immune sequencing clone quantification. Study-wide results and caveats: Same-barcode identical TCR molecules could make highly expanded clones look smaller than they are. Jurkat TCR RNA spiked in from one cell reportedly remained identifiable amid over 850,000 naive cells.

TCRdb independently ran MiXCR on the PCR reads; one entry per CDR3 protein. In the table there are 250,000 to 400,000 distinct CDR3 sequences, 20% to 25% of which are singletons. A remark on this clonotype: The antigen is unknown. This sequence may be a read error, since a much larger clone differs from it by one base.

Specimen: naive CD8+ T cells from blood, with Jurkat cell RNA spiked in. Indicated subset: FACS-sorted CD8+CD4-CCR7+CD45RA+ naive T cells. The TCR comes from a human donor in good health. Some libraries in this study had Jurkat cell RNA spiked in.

Written as DNA, the CDR3 is TGTGCCACCAGCAACGAGGGGCTCTCTGGAAACACCATATATTTT. It encodes CATSNEGLSGNTIYF. The chain has TRBV15 and TRBJ1-3; D possibly corresponds to TRBD1 (5 bases). Trimming took off 4 bases at V and 0 bases at J, with 10 bases between the two ends. Germline values: CDR1 LNHNV, CDR2 YYDKDF (reference sequence). The CDR3 contains 15 residues.